What follows are 18 T cell receptor delta chains derived from one specimen sequenced in a study of γδ T cells in repeated Plasmodium falciparum infection. Gammadelta T cells were flow-sorted from PBMC into Vgamma9/Vdelta2+ and Vdelta2-negative populations for bulk analysis. TCRdb reanalysed the multiplex PCR reads with CATT. The sample has around 46,000 delta-chain clones, roughly 1.9% seen once; the top ten hold 24%. The sequencing input was gamma-delta T cells from blood. The receptors come from a pool of human donors (malaria-infected and uninfected, not separated).

This clone was detected only a few times. TCRdb has a much larger clone's protein, which differs at residue 5 from the translation of this DNA, likely because of a read error; what is shown is the protein translated from the DNA. The V and J genes are TRDV2 and TRDJ1, with a weak D call TRDD3 (5 bases). No J gene is reported in TCRdb; it was inferred here by comparing the DNA with germline. Per the germline V gene, CDR1 is GEAIGNYY and CDR2 is EKD. This CDR3 is built from 14 residues. Deletions cut 5 bases from V and 0 bases from J, with 12 bases between. CDR3 nucleotide sequence: TGTGCCTGTGGTAGGGGACCGTACACCGATAAACTCATCTTT. It encodes CACGRGPYTDKLIF.

This clone was seen many times. TCRdb's listed protein matches a much larger clone and diverges from this DNA's translation at residue 4, likely through a read error; the protein shown comes from the DNA. The CDR3 DNA follows: TGTGCCTGTAACACCGTTGGGGTGCCTATCGATAAACTCATCTTT. Encoded protein: CACNTVGVPIDKLIF. The chain employs TRDV2 and TRDJ1, with D possibly being TRDD3 (5 bases). The J gene is not listed in TCRdb, so it was assigned here from a DNA match to germline. Germline CDR1 and CDR2: GEAIGNYY and EKD. CDR3 size: 15 residues.

This clone was detected ten times or more. With a far larger clone one base away, a read error is the likely cause. This CDR3 is also generated by other DNA sequences in the sample. The chain combines TRDV2 with TRDJ1; 7 positions agree with TRDD3. The J gene, left out of TCRdb, was set here by checking the DNA against germline. The CDR3 is 15 residues long. CDR1 is GEAIGNYY, CDR2 EKD, per germline. The CDR3, as DNA: TGCGCCTGTGACACAAAGGGGGGATCCACCGATAAACTCATCTTT. Protein: CACDTKGGSTDKLIF.

The sample holds a few counts of this clone. A read error is likely here: a far larger clone is one base away. This same CDR3 is encoded by further DNA sequences in the sample. The V call is TRDV1, the J call TRDJ1, with 8 bases aligning to TRDD3. In germline, CDR1 is TSWWSYY, CDR2 QGS. There are 20 residues in the CDR3. The CDR3 sequence: CALGGILLPGYASYTDKLIF. In DNA, the CDR3 is TGTGCTCTTGGGGGGATTCTCCTCCCGGGATACGCCTCCTACACCGATAAACTCATCTTC.

Concerning this clone itself: The TCRdb record carries a much larger clone's protein, which differs from this DNA's translation at residue 15; a read error is the likely cause, and the protein listed here is the DNA translation. The rearrangement joins TRDV1 to TRDJ1; 9 bases match TRDD3. Assignment of the J gene here rests on matching the DNA to germline, because TCRdb gives none. CDR3 length equals 24 residues. Losses at the gene ends were 0 bases for V and 0 bases for J; bases not matched to a gene: 26. Germline CDR1 and CDR2: TSWWSYY and QGS. The CDR3 sequence: CALGELPSGVLGDGGRVYTDKLIF. CDR3 nucleotides: TGTGCTCTTGGGGAACTCCCCTCAGGCGTTCTGGGGGATGGAGGGAGGGTGTACACCGATAAACTCATCTTT.

This clone was seen a handful of times. With a far larger clone one base away, a read error is the likely cause. The sample contains more than one DNA sequence encoding this CDR3. This chain joins TRDV2 and TRDJ1; perhaps TRDD3 as D (6 bases). The CDR3 is 15 residues long. The germline V and J ends were trimmed by 3 bases and 4 bases, with 17 bases remaining between them. The germline V gene encodes CDR1 GEAIGNYY and CDR2 EKD. In nucleotides, the CDR3 is TGTGCCTGTGACGCAGTAGGGGATCCTGGCGATAAACTCATCTTT. Its translation: CACDAVGDPGDKLIF.

This clone was observed many times. A far larger clone is only one base removed, so a read error is likely. Other DNA variants within this sample encode the same CDR3. CDR3 sequence reads: CACDTLDGSWDTRQMFF. The CDR3 DNA sequence: TGTGCCTGTGACACCTTAGACGGCTCCTGGGACACCCGACAGATGTTCTTC. For the V gene the call is TRDV2; the J gene has no call; the table's D call TRDD3 went unverified against the DNA. The CDR3 is made up of 17 amino acids. CDR1 and CDR2 (germline): GEAIGNYY, EKD.

Many counts were recorded for this clone. TCRdb records a much larger clone's protein for this DNA, with a difference at residue 6 that likely arises from a read error; the protein given is the translation of the DNA. The V and J genes are TRAV14/DV4 and TRDJ1; 9 bases match TRDD3. The J gene is not listed in TCRdb, so it was assigned here from a DNA match to germline. CDR3 size: 16 residues. Germline CDR1 reads TSDPSYG; CDR2 reads QGSYDQQN (reference sequence). The V segment lost 9 bases and the J segment 2 bases; nucleotides outside the gene matches: 13. CDR3 bases: TGTGCAATTCGCCGTGCTGGGGGATTCGAAACCGATAAACTCATCTTT. Protein: CAIRRAGGFETDKLIF.

This clone was counted a few times. This likely traces to a read error, being one base from a far larger clone. In the same sample, other DNA sequences code for this CDR3. The V gene is TRDV2; the J gene was not called; the table's TRDD3 call for D was not verified on the DNA. CDR1 and CDR2 from the germline V gene are GEAIGNYY and EKD. CDR3 length equals 17 residues. The CDR3 here is CACDPLGDLEHTDKLIF. The CDR3 bases are TGTGCCTGTGACCCTCTGGGGGACCTAGAGCACACCGATAAACTCATTTTT.

Only a few counts were recorded for this clone. TCRdb's protein for this DNA is that of a much larger clone and differs from the translation at residue 15, likely a read error; the protein shown is the DNA translation. V gene TRDV2 combines with J gene TRDJ1; 13 bases are a match to TRDD3. No J gene was available from TCRdb, and it was assigned here by a germline match of the DNA. The CDR3 length is 20 residues. V lost 1 base and J lost 3; bases outside the gene matches: 16. Germline loops: CDR1 GEAIGNYY, CDR2 EKD. CDR3 DNA sequence: TGTGCCTGTGACACGATATTACTGGGGGATACGCGGGCTTACGCCGATAAACTCATCTTT. It is translated as CACDTILLGDTRAYADKLIF.

Details on this clone: TCRdb records a much larger clone's protein for this DNA, with a difference at residue 20 that likely arises from a read error; the protein given is the translation of the DNA. The J gene is TRDJ1, the V gene TRDV2, with 11 bases matching TRDD3. The J gene was not available in TCRdb and was assigned here by matching the DNA to germline segments. Germline lookup yields CDR1 GEAIGNYY and CDR2 EKD. The CDR3 is made up of 24 amino acids. CDR3 coding DNA: TGTGCCTGTGACACCGTTATCCCTTACTCAGACTGGGGGATAGGAACGAATTACACCGCTAAACTCATCTTT. Its translation: CACDTVIPYSDWGIGTNYTAKLIF.

Remarks on this clone: The protein in TCRdb stems from a much larger clone and differs at residue 12 from this DNA's translation, likely a read error; here the protein is translated from the DNA. V and J are TRDV1 and TRDJ1; no clear D. No J segment appears in TCRdb, so it was assigned here by matching the sequence to germline. The CDR3 is 22 amino acids. Per germline, CDR1 TSWWSYY and CDR2 QGS. V was clipped by 9 bases and J by 1 base, with 39 bases between them. CDR3 coding DNA: TGTGCTCTGCTTCAGCGGCCCTTTTATTTCCCCTCCCATCCCTCATCCACCGATAAACTCATCTTT. The encoded protein is CALLQRPFYFPSHPSSTDKLIF.

A remark on this clone: TCRdb assigns this DNA the protein of a much larger clone, which departs from its translation at residue 17; this likely reflects a read error, and the protein shown comes from translating the DNA. J is TRDJ1 and V is TRDV1, with 11 bases that match TRDD3. The J gene is absent in TCRdb and was assigned here via DNA matching to germline. The CDR3 has 20 amino acids. The germline V gene has CDR1 TSWWSYY and CDR2 QGS. The CDR3 protein is CALGSSCNWYWGIITDELIF. The CDR3 DNA is TGTGCTCTTGGTTCCTCCTGCAACTGGTACTGGGGGATAATCACCGATGAACTCATCTTT.

As regards this clone: A read error likely explains why the TCRdb protein, taken from a much larger clone, differs from this DNA's translation at residue 3; the protein shown is translated from the DNA. The chain employs TRDV3 and TRDJ1; 9 bases match TRDD3. The J gene was not available in TCRdb and was assigned here by matching the DNA to germline segments. V shed 5 bases, J shed 0 bases, and the junction held 13 bases outside the gene matches. The CDR3 runs 16 residues. Germline values: CDR1 TVYSNPD, CDR2 GDNSRS (reference sequence). The CDR3 reads CALPSGDTTNTDKLIF. CDR3 coding DNA: TGTGCCCTCCCCTCGGGGGATACAACAAACACCGATAAACTCATCTTT.

A note on this clone: A far larger clone is a single base away, which makes a read error likely. The chain is built from TRDV1 and TRDJ1; 7 bases agree with TRDD3. TCRdb is silent on the J gene; assignment here came from matching the DNA to germline. This CDR3 is 26 amino acids long. Germline V CDR1 and CDR2: TSWWSYY, QGS. The ends lost 0 bases at V and 0 bases at J; junction bases unmatched: 34. The CDR3 loop reads CALGELGPLFRTNFRGGHLDTDKLIF. The CDR3 nucleotides read TGTGCTCTTGGGGAACTGGGACCCCTCTTCCGGACTAATTTTCGTGGGGGACACCTCGACACCGATAAACTCATCTTT.

Worth noting for this clone: A far larger clone is a single base away, which makes a read error likely. This same CDR3 is encoded by further DNA sequences in the sample. The rearrangement uses TRDV1 and TRDJ1; TRDD3 agrees at 9 bases. TCRdb records no J gene; here it was assigned by comparing the DNA to germline. V was pared by 1 base and J by 0 bases, with 27 bases of the junction left unmatched. CDR1 is TSWWSYY and CDR2 is QGS in the germline V gene. The CDR3 runs to 24 residues. The CDR3 nucleotides are TGTGCTCTTGGGGAACCCCATTTTTCTCTGATCTGGGGGATGAGGAGGAGGTACACCGATAAACTCATCTTT. Its translation: CALGEPHFSLIWGMRRRYTDKLIF.

The sample holds many counts of this clone. The protein held in TCRdb is that of a much larger clone and does not match this DNA's translation at residue 14, likely because of a read error; the protein shown is translated from the DNA. The chain has TRDV1 and TRDJ1, with TRDD3 identical over 7 bases. J gave up 4 bases and V 1 base, and 18 bases lay outside the gene matches. The CDR3 length is 19 residues. Germline V gives CDR1 TSWWSYY, CDR2 QGS. The DNA for the CDR3 is TGTGCTCTTGGGGAACACATCTACGTGAGGTGGGGGAGAGGCGATAAACTCATCTTT. The encoded protein is CALGEHIYVRWGRGDKLIF.

This clone was recorded at least ten times. The protein TCRdb gives is from a much larger clone and does not agree with this DNA's translation at residue 10, likely a read error; the protein shown here comes from the DNA. The chain is built from TRDV1 and TRDJ1, with 8 bases aligning to TRDD3. The J gene was missing in TCRdb and was found by matching the end of the DNA to germline. Germline V gives CDR1 TSWWSYY, CDR2 QGS. V lost 2 bases and J lost 0; bases outside the gene matches: 23. This CDR3 comprises 22 residues. CDR3 bases: TGTGCTCTTGGGGAAAACCAATTCAAGTGCTGGGGGACACCTCTGTACACCGATAAACTCATCTTT. This gives the protein CALGENQFKCWGTPLYTDKLIF.